Described below is a single T cell receptor (beta chain) sequence and its context. Its specificity is unknown. This entry comes from a study of radiation and T cells in renal cell carcinoma. Regarding the study as a whole: From baseline, blood top tumor clonotypes peaked at 2 weeks post-radiation. Without pretreatment biopsies, baseline tumor clonotype presence was undetermined.

From germline, CDR1 is MDHEN and CDR2 SYDVKM. This CDR3 comprises 14 residues. V was clipped by 5 bases and J by 8 bases, with 15 bases between them. Time point: blood 2 weeks post-SBRT. As for treatment: 15 Gy SBRT to primary tumor, nephrectomy 4 weeks later. This renal cell carcinoma was of the clear cell type. Method: immunoSEQ multiplex PCR; TCRdb's copy keeps in-frame clones and lacks some. The sample includes some 75,000 clones, around 80% seen only once; the top ten take 5.8%. The rearrangement joins TRBV28 to TRBJ1-4; D is uncertain. The specimen was blood, collected from a patient whose treatment included radiotherapy and nephrectomy. The source is a man in his fifties or sixties with renal cell carcinoma. CDR3 sequence reads: CASSVYQRGEKLFF. In nucleotides, the CDR3 is TGTGCCAGCAGTGTCTATCAACGGGGAGAAAAACTGTTTTTT.